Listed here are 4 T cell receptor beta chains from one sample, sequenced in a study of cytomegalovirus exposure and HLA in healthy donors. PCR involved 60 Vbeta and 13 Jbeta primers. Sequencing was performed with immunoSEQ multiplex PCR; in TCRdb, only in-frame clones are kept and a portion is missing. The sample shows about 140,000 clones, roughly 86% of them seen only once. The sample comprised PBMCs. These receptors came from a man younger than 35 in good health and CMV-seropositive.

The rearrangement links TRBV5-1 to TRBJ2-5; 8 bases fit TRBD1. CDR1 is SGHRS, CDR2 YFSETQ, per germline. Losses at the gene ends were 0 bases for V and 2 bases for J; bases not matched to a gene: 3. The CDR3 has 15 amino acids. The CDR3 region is CASSLADRVQETQYF. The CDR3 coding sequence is TGCGCCAGCAGCTTGGCGGACAGGGTTCAAGAGACCCAGTACTTC.

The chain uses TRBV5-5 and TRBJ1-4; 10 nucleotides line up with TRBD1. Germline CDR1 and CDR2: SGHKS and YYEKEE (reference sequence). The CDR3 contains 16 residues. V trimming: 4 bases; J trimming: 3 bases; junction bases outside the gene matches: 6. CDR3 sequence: CASSIRQGASNEKLFF. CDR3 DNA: TGTGCCAGCAGCATCCGACAGGGGGCGTCTAATGAAAAACTGTTTTTT. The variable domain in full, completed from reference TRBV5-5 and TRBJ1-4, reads DAGVTQSPTHLIKTRGQQVTLRCSPISGHKSVSWYQQVLGQGPQFIFQYYEKEERGRGNFPDRFSARQFPNYSSELNVNALLLGDSALYLCASSIRQGASNEKLFFGSGTQLSVL.

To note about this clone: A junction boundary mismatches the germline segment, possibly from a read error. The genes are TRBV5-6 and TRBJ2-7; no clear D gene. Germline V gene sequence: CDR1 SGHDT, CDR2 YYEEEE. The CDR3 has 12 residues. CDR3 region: CANSAGSYEQYF. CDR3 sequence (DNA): TGTGCCAACAGCGCAGGCTCCTACGAGCAGTACTTC.

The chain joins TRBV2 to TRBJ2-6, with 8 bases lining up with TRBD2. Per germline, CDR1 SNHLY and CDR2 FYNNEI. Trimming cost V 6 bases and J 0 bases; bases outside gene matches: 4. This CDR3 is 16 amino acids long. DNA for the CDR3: TGTGCCAGCAGGACTAGCGTTAGCTCTGGGGCCAACGTCCTGACTTTC. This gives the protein CASRTSVSSGANVLTF.